Each of the 27 T cell receptor beta chains below was sequenced from the same sample in a study of blood T cells in healthy people across ages. For the second PCR, which ran for roughly 6 to 12 cycles, a sample-barcoded 5' primer and a J-beta primer mix were used. TCRdb recomputed calls from the 5' RACE reads with MiXCR, one row per CDR3 protein. The sample carries 1.5 million to 2 million distinct CDR3 sequences, around half recorded once. What was sequenced was blood. Receptor source: a woman between 40 and 50 years old in good health.

This clonotype came up a few times. The rearrangement links TRBV7-9 to TRBJ2-3; the D gene is possibly TRBD1 (6 bases). The CDR3 has 18 residues. The V end was cut by 3 bases, the J end by 3 bases, with 22 bases between. Germline-derived CDR1 and CDR2 are SEHNR and FQNEAQ (reference sequence). CDR3 protein: CASSLGKSGTPSTDTQYF. CDR3 sequence (DNA): TGTGCCAGCAGCTTGGGCAAATCCGGGACACCCTCTACAGATACGCAGTATTTT.

Only a few counts were recorded for this clonotype. The chain recombines TRBV6-6 with TRBJ2-1; 8 bases agree with TRBD2. From germline, CDR1 is MNHNY and CDR2 SVGAGI (reference sequence). The CDR3 consists of 15 residues. The ends lost 6 bases at V and 6 bases at J; junction bases unmatched: 10. DNA of the CDR3: TGTGCCAGCAGGACCCCCGTTAGCGGGGCCAATGAGCAGTTCTTC. Encoded protein: CASRTPVSGANEQFF.

This chain joins TRBV5-1 and TRBJ2-1; 12 bases line up with TRBD2. Near its end, the DNA agrees better with TRBJ2-7, so the J call may be wrong. The CDR3 consists of 17 residues. Germline-derived CDR1 and CDR2 are SGHRS and YFSETQ. CDR3 sequence: CASSLRLAGALNNEQYF. CDR3 sequence (DNA): TGCGCCAGCAGCTTGCGACTAGCGGGGGCGTTAAACAATGAGCAGTACTTC.

This chain connects TRBV13 to TRBJ2-1; D is perhaps TRBD2 (5 bases). There are 14 residues in the CDR3. The germline V gene has CDR1 PRHDT and CDR2 FYEKMQ (reference sequence). Trimming removed 7 bases from V and 6 bases from J, with 16 bases in between. DNA for the CDR3: TGTGCCAGCACCGTCGGGCGGGCCGCCAATGAGCAGTTCTTC. This codes for CASTVGRAANEQFF. Looking up the rest from reference TRBV13 and TRBJ2-1 gives the full variable domain: AAGVIQSPRHLIKEKRETATLKCYPIPRHDTVYWYQQGPGQDPQFLISFYEKMQSDKGSIPDRFSAQQFSDYHSELNMSSLELGDSALYFCASTVGRAANEQFFGPGTRLTVL.

The chain combines TRBV19 with TRBJ2-5, with 13 bases matching TRBD2. Trimming at V came to 9 bases and at J to 1 base, leaving 5 bases not matched to a gene. This CDR3 is 15 amino acids long. Germline assignment: CDR1 LNHDA and CDR2 SQIVND (reference sequence). In DNA, the CDR3 is TGTGCCAGCCAGACTAGCGGGGGGTTCCAAGAGACCCAGTACTTC. This translates into CASQTSGGFQETQYF.

The chain links TRBV28 to TRBJ2-1; TRBD2 matches at 7 bases. The V gene end was trimmed by 4 bases and the J gene end by 6 bases; junction bases not matched to a gene: 12. Germline V gene sequence: CDR1 MDHEN, CDR2 SYDVKM. The CDR3 has 16 amino acids. The CDR3 DNA reads as TGTGCCAGCAGTTCCGCGGGACTACCGGCAGCCAATGAGCAGTTCTTC. This gives the protein CASSSAGLPAANEQFF.

The CDR3: CASSRGQAIDSGANVLTF. The CDR3 bases are TGCGCCAGCAGCCGGGGACAGGCAATAGACTCTGGGGCCAACGTCCTGACTTTC. The rearrangement uses TRBV4-3 and TRBJ2-6; 8 nucleotides match TRBD1. CDR3 size: 18 residues. The V and J ends lost 4 bases and 0 bases, in that order; junction bases with no gene match: 8. The germline gives CDR1 LGHNA, CDR2 YSLEER.

This clonotype was picked up one time. The chain links TRBV5-1 to TRBJ1-6, with D maybe TRBD1 (5 bases). V lost 0 bases and J lost 5, with 15 bases in between. Looked up from germline, CDR1 is SGHRS and CDR2 is YFSETQ. The CDR3 has 17 amino acids. The CDR3 DNA reads as TGCGCCAGCAGCTTGGCCGCTTGGGGGAACAATAATTCACCCCTCCACTTT. Its protein is CASSLAAWGNNNSPLHF.

This clonotype was detected a few times. CDR3 residues: CASSQESRGNLYGYTF. The CDR3 nucleotides read TGCGCCAGCAGCCAAGAATCTCGAGGGAACTTATATGGCTACACCTTC. The genes are TRBV4-3 and TRBJ1-2; D ambiguous. CDR3 length: 16 amino acids. The ends were cut back, 0 bases at V and 5 bases at J, with 16 bases in the middle. Germline V gene sequence: CDR1 LGHNA, CDR2 YSLEER.

This clonotype was observed at least ten times. The chain combines TRBV4-3 with TRBJ2-7; tentatively, D is TRBD1 (6 bases). CDR1 is LGHNA, CDR2 YSLEER, per germline. The CDR3 is 16 residues long. The V gene lost 1 base and the J gene lost 4 bases, with 17 bases spanning the gap. The chain's CDR3 is CASSQGPRGASYEQYF. CDR3 nucleotides: TGCGCCAGCAGCCAAGGCCCCAGGGGCGCCTCTTACGAGCAGTACTTC.

A few counts support this clonotype. V usage is TRBV6-6 and J usage is TRBJ1-2, with D possibly being TRBD1 (6 bases). V was pared by 10 bases and J by 3 bases, with 15 bases between. Germline-derived CDR1 and CDR2 are MNHNY and SVGAGI (reference sequence). The CDR3 has 13 residues. CDR3: CATSKEGDYGYTF. CDR3 in DNA: TGTGCCACTTCTAAAGAGGGGGACTATGGCTACACCTTC.

Here the CDR3 reads CASGGISGGGDTQYF. CDR3 coding DNA: TGTGCCAGCGGGGGGATTAGCGGGGGTGGAGATACGCAGTATTTT. The chain carries TRBV3-1 and TRBJ2-3; 9 bases match TRBD2. The germline CDR1 and CDR2 sequences are LGHDT and YNNKEL (reference sequence). The length of the CDR3 is 15 residues. Trimming removed 8 bases from V and 5 bases from J; junction bases left unmatched: 11.

V usage is TRBV7-9 and J usage is TRBJ2-2, with TRBD1 identical over 9 bases. Losses at the gene ends were 7 bases for V and 3 bases for J; bases not matched to a gene: 3. Germline V gene sequence: CDR1 SEHNR, CDR2 FQNEAQ (reference sequence). The CDR3 extends over 14 amino acids. The chain's CDR3 is CASTQGADTGELFF. The CDR3 nucleotides are TGTGCCAGCACACAGGGGGCGGACACCGGGGAGCTGTTTTTT. The complete variable domain, with remaining parts taken from reference TRBV7-9 and TRBJ2-2, reads DTGVSQNPRHKITKRGQNVTFRCDPISEHNRLYWYRQTLGQGPEFLTYFQNEAQLEKSRLLSDRFSAERPKGSFSTLEIQRTEQGDSAMYLCASTQGADTGELFFGEGSRLTVL.

The genes are TRBV7-9 and TRBJ2-7; the D call may be TRBD1 or TRBD2 (5 bases each). The CDR3 has 15 residues. V lost 3 bases, J lost 5 bases, and 17 bases lay in between. The germline CDR1 and CDR2 sequences are SEHNR and FQNEAQ (reference sequence). The CDR3 nucleotides read TGTGCCAGCAGCTTGGCCCCAGGGTGGCGGGACGAGCAGTACTTC. Encoded protein: CASSLAPGWRDEQYF. Using reference TRBV7-9 and TRBJ2-7 for the parts outside the CDR3, the full variable domain is DTGVSQNPRHKITKRGQNVTFRCDPISEHNRLYWYRQTLGQGPEFLTYFQNEAQLEKSRLLSDRFSAERPKGSFSTLEIQRTEQGDSAMYLCASSLAPGWRDEQYFGPGTRLTVT.

The rearrangement joins TRBV4-1 to TRBJ2-1; 12 positions agree with TRBD1. The CDR3 is 15 residues long. CDR1 is MGHRA, CDR2 YSYEKL, per germline. The V segment lost 5 bases and the J segment 6 bases; nucleotides outside the gene matches: 5. This CDR3 reads CASSVRDRGPNEQFF. The CDR3 coding sequence is TGCGCCAGCAGCGTCCGGGACAGGGGGCCCAATGAGCAGTTCTTC.

The chain couples TRBV20-1 to TRBJ2-1; 8 bases line up with TRBD2. V was pared by 3 bases and J by 4 bases, with 14 bases of the junction left unmatched. CDR1 is DFQATT, CDR2 SNEGSKA, per germline (reference sequence). CDR3 size: 17 residues. The CDR3 DNA reads TGCAGTGCTAGGGGATACTCAGCGGGGGCCGCTTACAATGAGCAGTTCTTC. Protein sequence: CSARGYSAGAAYNEQFF.

This chain links TRBV9 with TRBJ2-1; D might be TRBD1 (6 bases). V lost 4 bases and J 7 bases, leaving 18 bases between the germline ends. Per the germline V gene, CDR1 is SGDLS and CDR2 is YYNGEE. The CDR3 runs 15 residues. CDR3 residues: CASSSRNRVSNEQFF. CDR3 DNA: TGTGCCAGCAGCTCTCGAAACAGGGTTTCTAATGAGCAGTTCTTC.

The chain joins TRBV4-3 to TRBJ2-3, with D unclear. The V end lost 1 base, the J end lost 1 base, and 12 bases lay between the germline ends. The CDR3 extends over 16 amino acids. CDR1 is LGHNA and CDR2 is YSLEER in the germline V gene. CDR3 bases: TGCGCCAGCAGCCAAGCGACTGTAATCGGCACAGATACGCAGTATTTT. This encodes CASSQATVIGTDTQYF.

The J gene is TRBJ2-5, the V gene TRBV27; 7 bases align to TRBD1. The assigned J gene may be wrong: the sequence end matches TRBJ2-7 better. Per germline, CDR1 MNHEY and CDR2 SMNVEV (reference sequence). The CDR3 extends over 14 amino acids. In nucleotides, the CDR3 is TGTGCCAGCAGTTTAACGACAGGGACCTACGAGCAGTACTTC. Protein product: CASSLTTGTYEQYF.

This clonotype was seen just once. V usage is TRBV5-5 and J usage is TRBJ2-7; no firm D call. CDR1 is SGHKS and CDR2 is YYEKEE in the germline V gene (reference sequence). The CDR3 has 16 residues. Trimming left V 2 bases short and J 7 bases short, with 22 bases between. CDR3: CASSFSEDGPYNEQYF. CDR3 nucleotide sequence: TGTGCCAGCAGCTTCTCAGAGGACGGACCCTACAATGAGCAGTACTTC.

This clonotype is a singleton in its sample. V is TRBV6-6 and J is TRBJ1-4, with D hard to call. Germline loops: CDR1 MNHNY, CDR2 SVGAGI (reference sequence). The ends were cut back, 9 bases at V and 3 bases at J, with 11 bases in the middle. The length of the CDR3 is 13 residues. The CDR3 DNA is TGTGCCAGTTCGGGAACCCCTAATGAAAAACTGTTTTTT. Protein sequence: CASSGTPNEKLFF.

Concerning this clonotype itself: Its ends do not fully match the called genes, so a read error is possible. The CDR3 loop is CSASGTSYNERFF. Here the CDR3 DNA reads TGCAGTGCTTCCGGGACTAGCTACAATGAGCGGTTCTTC. V gene TRBV20-1 combines with J gene TRBJ2-1, with 9 positions matching TRBD2. CDR1 and CDR2 (germline): DFQATT, SNEGSKA (reference sequence). The CDR3 loop spans 13 amino acids.

This chain joins TRBV2 and TRBJ2-3; D is uncertain. In germline, CDR1 is SNHLY, CDR2 FYNNEI. The CDR3 runs to 13 residues. V dropped 0 bases and J dropped 8 bases, with 9 bases sitting between them. CDR3 nucleotides: TGTGCCAGCAGTGAAGCGCTGGCGAGTACGCAGTATTTT. Its translation: CASSEALASTQYF. The variable domain in full, completed from reference TRBV2 and TRBJ2-3, reads EPEVTQTPSHQVTQMGQEVILRCVPISNHLYFYWYRQILGQKVEFLVSFYNNEISEKSEIFDDQFSVERPDGSNFTLKIRSTKLEDSAMYFCASSEALASTQYFGPGTRLTVL.

Turning to this clonotype: An end of the junction does not agree with germline; a read error may underlie this. The chain links TRBV5-1 to TRBJ2-7; 11 positions match TRBD1. From germline, CDR1 is SGHRS and CDR2 YFSETQ. This CDR3 has 15 amino acids. This CDR3 is CASSSGQGASYEQYF. CDR3 coding DNA: TGTGCCAGCAGCTCAGGACAGGGGGCAAGCTACGAGCAGTACTTC.

V and J are TRBV5-1 and TRBJ2-1; 11 bases line up with TRBD2. Germline V gives CDR1 SGHRS, CDR2 YFSETQ. The CDR3 consists of 15 residues. V lost 2 bases to trimming and J lost 6 bases; unmatched junction nucleotides: 4. This CDR3 is CASSFASGGTNEQFF. The CDR3 DNA reads TGCGCCAGCAGCTTTGCTAGCGGGGGGACCAATGAGCAGTTCTTC.

The CDR3 loop is CASSQGTGGISNEKLFF. The CDR3 DNA is TGCGCCAGCAGCCAAGGGACCGGGGGCATATCTAATGAAAAACTGTTTTTT. This rearrangement joins TRBV4-3 to TRBJ1-4, with D possibly being TRBD1 (6 bases). CDR3 length: 17 residues. V was cut by 1 base and J by 3 bases, with 15 bases left in between. Germline V lookup: CDR1 LGHNA, CDR2 YSLEER.

This clonotype showed up just a few times. The chain recombines TRBV7-2 with TRBJ2-3; the match to TRBD2 covers 12 bases. The germline gives CDR1 SGHTA, CDR2 FQGNSA. There are 16 residues in the CDR3. J lost 5 bases, V lost 7 bases, and 10 bases had no gene match. The CDR3 loop reads CASTGLAGGWKDTQYF. The CDR3 region has the DNA TGTGCCAGCACGGGACTAGCGGGCGGATGGAAAGATACGCAGTATTTT.